This T cell receptor beta chain derives from a study of patients and donors after allogeneic stem cell transplantation. This CDR3 is 14 amino acids long. V lost 1 base and J lost 5, with 10 bases in between. TCRdb re-derived calls from the RT-PCR reads in MiXCR, one entry per CDR3 protein. This sample has 160,000 or so distinct CDR3 sequences, with 20% to 25% found just once. The sequence came from a human donor who was either an allogeneic HSCT recipient or a stem cell or donor lymphocyte infusion donor (not recorded which). It is not recorded whose cells these are; they may come from a transplant donor. The genes are TRBV12-3 or TRBV12-4 and TRBJ2-3; D may be TRBD1 or TRBD2 (5 bases each). Material for sequencing was blood, either unsorted or a sorted T cell fraction (not recorded which). CDR3 sequence reads: CASSLGLRGDTQYF. The CDR3 region has the DNA TGTGCCAGCAGTTTAGGCCTGAGGGGAGATACGCAGTATTTT.